What follows is one T cell receptor beta chain and its context. The antigen remains undetermined. Additional DNA sequences in this sample encode the identical CDR3. Libraries were prepared by immunoSEQ multiplex PCR; TCRdb keeps only in-frame clonotypes and omits some of them. Of fewer than 120,000 clones listed, roughly 87% are singletons. This CDR3 comprises 13 residues. Trimming cost V 0 bases and J 4 bases, with 7 bases left between them. From germline, CDR1 is SGHRS and CDR2 YFSETQ. This record comes from a study of T cell responses to AZD1222 COVID-19 vaccine. General study results and limits: Clonal diversity may have been underestimated in mostly white British donors.

This specimen consisted of peripheral blood, obtained on day 0 of AZD1222 vaccination. The TCR originated in an adult in good health. This chain links TRBV5-1 with TRBJ1-1; TRBD1 might be the D (5 bases). CDR3 protein: CASSLVRGTEAFF. CDR3 in DNA: TGCGCCAGCAGCTTGGTAAGGGGCACTGAAGCTTTCTTT. Full variable domain (missing parts from reference TRBV5-1 and TRBJ1-1): KAGVTQTPRYLIKTRGQQVTLSCSPISGHRSVSWYQQTPGQGLQFLFEYFSETQRNKGNFPGRFSGRQFSNSRSEMNVSTLELGDSALYLCASSLVRGTEAFFGQGTRLTVV.